This TCR beta chain was identified in a study of T cell repertoires in cytomegalovirus infection. Across the whole study: Public TCR beta signature analysis indicated the presence of both CMV infection and matching HLA type. Study-wide results and caveats: Individuals carrying CMV plus the relevant HLA were identified by cumulative frequency of public TCR beta families. In two of eight donors, the top clonotype was HLA-C-restricted CMV-specific.

With 4 bases removed from V and 7 bases from J, the gap between germline ends came to 20 bases. This CDR3 spans 15 amino acids. Germline loops: CDR1 DFQATT, CDR2 SNEGSKA (reference sequence). About this clonotype itself: What it binds is not known.

TCRdb itself ran the reads through MiXCR, one entry per CDR3 protein. Here the sample spans hundreds of thousands of distinct CDR3 sequences, roughly 35% being singletons. This sequence originates from a human donor in good health (CMV status not recorded). Some clones in this sample may be carry-over from other donors' samples. This chain uses TRBV20-1 with TRBJ2-1; D might be TRBD2 (7 bases). Sample: PBMCs. CDR3 coding DNA: TGCAGTGCTAAGGCCGAGGGGGGGGATATTAATGAGCAGTTCTTC. Its translation is CSAKAEGGDINEQFF.